Listed below are T cell receptor beta chains from one sample, sequenced in a study of T cell clones after liver transplantation. TCRdb keeps only in-frame clones here, not all; method: immunoSEQ multiplex PCR. The sample carries 50,000 to 70,000 clones, 70% recorded once. The source was CD4+ T cells from blood, collected at the approximately 15-month timepoint. The receptors derive from a human patient who received a liver transplant. These T cells may partly come from the graft donor. CDR3s include the opening cysteine and the closing phenylalanine or tryptophan. D genes are given only for firm matches. Clone size appears in some rows only: once, few, many, or a class for an expanded clone.

>NA|NA|TRBJ2-5|TRBV14
CASSQATQTQTQYF
TGTGCCAGCAGCCAAGCAACCCAGACACAGACCCAGTACTTC
>NA|TRBD1|TRBJ2-5|TRBV5-1
CASSLDGRGWEETQYF
TGCGCCAGCAGCTTGGACGGCAGGGGGTGGGAAGAGACCCAGTACTTC
>NA|TRBD2|TRBJ2-1|TRBV5-1
CASSERPSGGYNEQFF
TGCGCCAGCAGCGAAAGACCTAGCGGGGGCTACAATGAGCAGTTCTTC
>NA|TRBD2|TRBJ2-3|TRBV5-1
CASSLAQTSGGTQYF
TGCGCCAGCAGCTTGGCCCAGACTAGCGGAGGTACGCAGTATTTT
>NA|NA|TRBJ1-6|TRBV7-9
CASSFASVRGSPLHF
TGTGCCAGCAGCTTTGCGAGTGTTCGAGGTTCACCCCTCCACTTT
>NA|TRBD2|TRBJ2-2|TRBV30
CAWKRGGSRGTGELFF
TGTGCCTGGAAGCGGGGGGGCTCTCGGGGCACCGGGGAGCTGTTTTTT
>NA|NA|TRBJ2-1|TRBV18
CASSPGNGEYNEQFF
TGTGCCAGCTCACCGGGGAACGGAGAGTACAATGAGCAGTTCTTC
>NA|TRBD1|TRBJ1-2|TRBV28
CASSLPQGEGYTF
TGTGCCAGCAGTTTGCCACAGGGGGAGGGCTACACCTTC
>once|NA|TRBJ1-5|TRBV19
CASSPGGRSSSNQPQHF
TGTGCCAGTAGTCCGGGCGGCCGCTCTTCAAGCAATCAGCCCCAGCATTTT
>NA|NA|TRBJ2-7|TRBV11-2
CASSKALYSYEQYF
TGTGCCAGCTCAAAGGCGCTTTACTCCTACGAGCAGTACTTC
>few|TRBD1|TRBJ1-2|TRBV19
CASRTTGNYGYTF
TGTGCCAGTAGAACGACAGGGAACTATGGCTACACCTTC
>few|TRBD2|TRBJ2-7|TRBV6-5
CASSAGGGLGYEQYF
TGTGCCAGCAGTGCCGGGGGGGGCCTGGGGTACGAGCAGTACTTC
>NA|NA|TRBJ1-4|TRBV5-1
CASSLGYRNEKLFF
TGCGCCAGCAGCTTGGGGTACCGGAATGAAAAACTGTTTTTT
>few|TRBD1|TRBJ1-2|TRBV29-1
CSVESGGLGYTF
TGCAGCGTTGAGTCAGGGGGCCTTGGCTACACCTTC
>NA|NA|TRBJ2-1|TRBV5-1
CASSLANRGNEQFF
TGCGCCAGCAGCTTGGCCAATCGGGGCAATGAGCAGTTCTTC
>few|TRBD1|TRBJ2-5|TRBV5-1
CASSFNQGAVETQYF
TGCGCCAGCAGCTTTAACCAGGGGGCCGTGGAGACCCAGTACTTC
>NA|NA|TRBJ2-2|TRBV29-1
CSATTGTGTGELFF
TGCAGCGCCACCACAGGGACCGGGACCGGGGAGCTGTTTTTT
>few|NA|TRBJ2-1|TRBV5-1
CASRKQGGQSSYNEQFF
TGCGCCAGCAGAAAACAAGGGGGGCAGAGCTCCTACAATGAGCAGTTCTTC
>NA|NA|TRBJ1-6|TRBV6-1
CASSRTVGNSPLHF
TGTGCCAGCAGCCGGACTGTGGGTAATTCACCCCTCCACTTT
>NA|NA|TRBJ2-1|TRBV29-1
CSVEEYSYNEQFF
TGCAGCGTTGAAGAGTACAGTTACAATGAGCAGTTCTTC
>NA|TRBD1|TRBJ1-3|TRBV30
CAWRLQGAGYTIYF
TGTGCCTGGAGGCTTCAGGGGGCAGGTTACACCATATATTTT
>NA|NA|TRBJ2-5|TRBV28
CASSWRGRVYQETQYF
TGTGCCAGCAGTTGGCGGGGCCGAGTGTACCAAGAGACCCAGTACTTC
>NA|TRBD1|TRBJ1-5|TRBV27
CASRSGTDYYSNQPQHF
TGTGCCAGCAGGTCGGGGACAGATTATTATAGCAATCAGCCCCAGCATTTT
>medium-sized|NA|TRBJ1-2|TRBV7-8
CASSPGRAGREGYTF
TGTGCCAGCAGCCCGGGTAGGGCAGGGCGGGAGGGCTACACCTTC
>NA|TRBD1|TRBJ1-1|TRBV18
CASSLQGAEAFF
TGTGCCAGCTCGCTACAGGGGGCTGAAGCTTTCTTT
>NA|NA|TRBJ2-5|TRBV19
CASSISGGDGETQYF
TGTGCCAGTAGTATATCCGGGGGAGACGGGGAGACCCAGTACTTC
>NA|NA|TRBJ2-3|TRBV30
CAWSVLGRRVTDTQYF
TGTGCCTGGAGTGTACTTGGACGACGGGTCACAGATACGCAGTATTTT
>NA|NA|TRBJ1-6|TRBV6-5
CASSPWTDDSPLHF
TGTGCCAGCAGTCCATGGACAGACGATTCACCCCTCCACTTT
>NA|TRBD2|TRBJ2-1|TRBV5-1
CASSPLAGDINEQFF
TGCGCCAGCAGCCCTCTAGCGGGGGATATCAATGAGCAGTTCTTC
>NA|NA|TRBJ2-3|TRBV18
CASSRDTQYF
TGTGCCAGCTCCCGGGATACGCAGTATTTT
>NA|NA|TRBJ2-3|TRBV11-3
CASSLGQVAGTDTQYF
TGTGCCAGCAGCTTAGGTCAGGTTGCAGGCACAGATACGCAGTATTTT
>NA|TRBD1|TRBJ1-2|TRBV6-6
CASSYAGQGYGYTF
TGTGCCAGCAGTTATGCGGGACAGGGCTATGGCTACACCTTC
>NA|NA|TRBJ1-2|TRBV20-1
CSVLRGYTF
TGCAGTGTCTTAAGAGGCTACACCTTC
>NA|TRBD1|TRBJ2-7|TRBV5-4
CASSWGTGLGYEQYF
TGTGCCAGCAGCTGGGGGACAGGGTTAGGGTACGAGCAGTACTTC
>NA|NA|TRBJ2-3|TRBV29-1
CSVVFLEGWGNTQYF
TGCAGCGTTGTCTTTTTGGAGGGTTGGGGAAATACGCAGTATTTT
>NA|TRBD1|TRBJ1-2|TRBV30
CAWRSMGGGGFYGYTF
TGTGCCTGGAGGTCCATGGGAGGGGGCGGATTCTATGGCTACACCTTC
>NA|NA|TRBJ2-5|TRBV7-8
CASSLGAGLETQYF
TGTGCCAGCAGCTTAGGGGCAGGGCTAGAGACCCAGTACTTC
>many|NA|TRBJ1-2|TRBV20-1
CSARRILGYTF
TGCAGTGCTAGACGGATCCTTGGCTACACCTTC
>few|NA|TRBJ1-2|TRBV10-3
CAISDSYGYTF
TGTGCCATCAGTGACAGCTATGGCTACACCTTC
>NA|TRBD2|TRBJ2-3|TRBV11-3
CASKTSGTKDTQYF
TGTGCCAGCAAGACTAGCGGGACCAAAGATACGCAGTATTTT
>NA|TRBD2|TRBJ2-7|TRBV28
CASSFARGGGTYEQYF
TGTGCCAGCAGTTTTGCCCGGGGCGGGGGAACCTACGAGCAGTACTTC
>NA|NA|TRBJ1-1|TRBV12-5
CASGVNMNTEAFF
TGTGCTAGTGGCGTTAATATGAACACTGAAGCTTTCTTT
>NA|TRBD2|TRBJ2-2|TRBV5-1
CASSIRTSGNTGELFF
TGCGCCAGCAGCATCAGGACTAGCGGGAACACCGGGGAGCTGTTTTTT
>once|NA|TRBJ1-1|TRBV12-5
CASGRGEWGTEAFF
TGTGCTAGTGGCCGTGGAGAATGGGGCACTGAAGCTTTCTTT
>NA|NA|TRBJ2-4|TRBV5-1
CASSSGGVAKNIQYF
TGCGCCAGCAGCTCCGGGGGTGTGGCCAAAAACATTCAGTACTTC
>few|NA|TRBJ2-2|TRBV7-9
CASSRRTPNTGELFF
TGTGCCAGCAGCCGGAGGACTCCGAACACCGGGGAGCTGTTTTTT
>NA|NA|TRBJ2-1|TRBV5-8
CASSLGGTVYNEQFF
TGTGCCAGCAGCTTGGGGGGGACTGTTTACAATGAGCAGTTCTTC
>NA|TRBD1|TRBJ2-1|TRBV5-5
CASSFQGAADNEQFF
TGTGCCAGCAGCTTCCAGGGGGCTGCCGACAATGAGCAGTTCTTC
>once|TRBD1|TRBJ2-1|TRBV10-3
CAISEKGQGYYNEQFF
TGTGCCATCAGTGAAAAAGGACAGGGATACTACAATGAGCAGTTCTTC
>NA|NA|TRBJ2-3|TRBV13
CASSLSRIDTQYF
TGTGCCAGCAGCTTGAGCCGGATAGATACGCAGTATTTT
>few|NA|TRBJ2-3|TRBV7-2
CASNEGGRAADTQYF
TGTGCCAGCAACGAAGGGGGGAGGGCGGCAGATACGCAGTATTTT
>few|NA|TRBJ1-1|TRBV2
CASRSIGEAFF
TGTGCCAGCCGGTCGATTGGTGAAGCTTTCTTT
>few|NA|TRBJ1-5|TRBV2
CASTEVINQPQHF
TGTGCCAGCACCGAGGTCATTAATCAGCCCCAGCATTTT
>NA|NA|TRBJ1-1|TRBV7-9
CASSLDKPNTEAFF
TGTGCCAGCAGCTTGGACAAACCGAACACTGAAGCTTTCTTT
>NA|NA|TRBJ2-5|TRBV19
CASSIGGETQYF
TGTGCCAGTAGTATCGGTGGGGAGACCCAGTACTTC
>once|NA|TRBJ1-2|TRBV2
CASSEGSTNYGYTF
TGTGCCAGCAGTGAGGGAAGTACTAACTATGGCTACACCTTC
>NA|NA|TRBJ1-6|TRBV7-9
CASSLEPGLRNSPLHF
TGTGCCAGCAGCTTAGAACCGGGACTACGGAATTCACCCCTCCACTTT
>NA|TRBD2|TRBJ2-5|TRBV30
CAWMRAGVQETQYF
TGTGCCTGGATGAGAGCGGGAGTCCAAGAGACCCAGTACTTC
>NA|NA|TRBJ2-3|TRBV11-3
CASSPKGWAQDTQYF
TGTGCCAGCAGCCCCAAAGGTTGGGCCCAAGATACGCAGTATTTT
>NA|TRBD2|TRBJ2-1|TRBV7-8
CASSLLLAGVDSYGEQFF
TGTGCCAGCAGCTTATTGCTAGCGGGAGTAGACTCTTACGGTGAGCAGTTCTTC